One and the same sample provided the 6 T cell receptor beta chains below, sequenced in a study of regulatory T cells in long-lasting Graves disease. Time point described: persistent/refractory GD, antithyroid drugs over 5 years with positive TRAb. The TCR library was made from RNA extracted from PBMCs. HTBI primers from iRepertoire and Arm-PCR of CDR3 regions yielded the TCR beta libraries. Via MiXCR, TCRdb re-called the multiplex PCR reads, giving one row per CDR3 protein. The sample holds roughly 450,000 distinct CDR3 sequences, roughly 20% seen once. The sequences come from peripheral blood mononuclear cells (PBMCs), collected when the disease was refractory, from a patient treated with antithyroid drugs. The origin of the receptors is a female donor with Graves disease.

This chain joins TRBV6-1 and TRBJ2-1; a possible D gene is TRBD1 (6 bases). Germline lookup yields CDR1 MNHNS and CDR2 SASEGT. Trimming left V 5 bases short and J 8 bases short, with 13 bases between. This CDR3 spans 13 amino acids. CDR3 DNA sequence: TGTGCCAGCAGTCCTACAGGGATCGATGAGCAGTTCTTC. This gives the protein CASSPTGIDEQFF.

Many counts were recorded for this clonotype. The chain combines TRBV7-8 with TRBJ2-2; 10 bases agree with TRBD2. Trimming took 1 base from V and 6 from J; bases not matched to a gene: 5. The germline CDR1 and CDR2 sequences are SGHVS and FQNEAQ. The CDR3 length is 16 residues. CDR3 loop: CASSLVGLAGAGELFF. The CDR3, as DNA: TGTGCCAGCAGCTTAGTAGGCCTAGCGGGAGCCGGGGAGCTGTTTTTT.

V and J are TRBV6-2 or TRBV6-3 and TRBJ1-5, with D possibly TRBD1 on 5 matching bases. Trimming took 4 bases from V and 3 from J, leaving 13 bases between them. Germline CDR1 reads MNHEY; CDR2 reads SVGEGT. This CDR3 comprises 15 residues. Here the CDR3 reads CASSSQDSSNQPQHF. DNA of the CDR3: TGTGCCAGCAGTTCACAGGACTCCTCCAATCAGCCCCAGCATTTT.

This clonotype has just a few counts. The V and J genes are TRBV19 and TRBJ2-7; 9 bases map to TRBD1. Trimming took 5 bases from V and 6 from J; bases not matched to a gene: 5. The CDR3 has 13 residues. The germline CDR1 and CDR2 sequences are LNHDA and SQIVND (reference sequence). The CDR3: CASSLDRGFEQYF. The CDR3, as DNA: TGTGCCAGTAGTTTGGACAGGGGTTTCGAGCAGTACTTC.

This clonotype has ten or more counts. V gene TRBV2 combines with J gene TRBJ1-1; tentative D call: TRBD1 (5 bases). V lost 6 bases to trimming and J lost 1 base, with 15 bases between them. Germline CDR1 is SNHLY and CDR2 is FYNNEI. The CDR3 is 15 residues long. The CDR3 sequence is CASSPGGVGNTEAFF. The CDR3 DNA sequence: TGTGCCAGCAGCCCCGGGGGGGTCGGGAACACTGAAGCTTTCTTT.

The sample holds many counts of this clonotype. The V call is TRBV10-3, the J call TRBJ1-2; 10 bases line up with TRBD1. CDR1 and CDR2 from the germline V gene are ENHRY and SYGVKD. The CDR3 consists of 13 residues. V shed 10 bases, J shed 2 bases, and the junction held 4 bases outside the gene matches. CDR3 sequence reads: CATQDRGNYGYTF. The CDR3 DNA is TGTGCCACCCAGGACAGGGGGAACTATGGCTACACCTTC.